This T cell receptor (beta chain) appears in the sequencing data of a study of graft-versus-host responses after intestinal transplantation. The wider study: Transplantation in recipients was multivisceral, liver-intestinal, or isolated intestinal. For around 3 years after anti-thymocyte globulin induction, all recipients took tacrolimus and steroids. Study-level points and caveats: Some patients had graft-donor T cell macrochimerism. In their allografts, the ratios of graft-versus-host to host-versus-graft T cell clones were high. GvH clonotypes were identified within recipient marrow, with a subset emerging first in ileum or blood.

V lost 0 bases to trimming and J lost 5 bases, with 15 bases between them. This CDR3 has 16 amino acids. The germline V gene encodes CDR1 SNHLY and CDR2 FYNNEI. The data were produced by immunoSEQ multiplex PCR, yet TCRdb's version contains in-frame clones alone and is incomplete. The repertoire consists of about 120,000 clones, with roughly 96% occurring once and the leading ten covering over 2.5%. Remarks on this clone: The antigen remains undetermined.

This rearrangement joins TRBV2 to TRBJ2-3; the D is unclear. The TCR originated in a human donor who received an intestinal transplant. The sequences come from unstimulated CD8+ T cells sorted from spleen or lymph node cells, collected before intestinal transplant. The CDR3 reads CASSEALRWKGDTQYF. CDR3 nucleotides: TGTGCCAGCAGTGAAGCGCTTCGATGGAAGGGAGATACGCAGTATTTT.